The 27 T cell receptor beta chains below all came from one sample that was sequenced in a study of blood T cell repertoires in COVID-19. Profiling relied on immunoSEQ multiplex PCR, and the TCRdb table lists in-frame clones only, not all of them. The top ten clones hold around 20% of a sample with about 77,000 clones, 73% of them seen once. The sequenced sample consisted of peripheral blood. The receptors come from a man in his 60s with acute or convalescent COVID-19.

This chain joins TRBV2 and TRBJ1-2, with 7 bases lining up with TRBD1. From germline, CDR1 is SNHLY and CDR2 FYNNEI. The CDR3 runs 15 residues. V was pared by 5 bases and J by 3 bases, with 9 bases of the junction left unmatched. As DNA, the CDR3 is TGTGCCAGCAGTCCCCAGGGGGAGCTCGACTATGGCTACACCTTC. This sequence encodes CASSPQGELDYGYTF.

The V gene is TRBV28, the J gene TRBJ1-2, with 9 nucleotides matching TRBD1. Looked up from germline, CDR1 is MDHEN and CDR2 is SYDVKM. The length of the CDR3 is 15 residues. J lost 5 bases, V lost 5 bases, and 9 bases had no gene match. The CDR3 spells CASSPLGQGYYGYTF. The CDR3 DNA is TGTGCCAGCAGTCCCCTCGGACAGGGGTATTATGGCTACACCTTC.

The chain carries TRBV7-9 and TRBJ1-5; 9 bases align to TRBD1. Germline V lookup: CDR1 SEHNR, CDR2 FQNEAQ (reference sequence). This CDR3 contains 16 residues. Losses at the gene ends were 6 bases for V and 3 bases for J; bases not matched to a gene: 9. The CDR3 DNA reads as TGTGCCAGCAGTTCTGACTGGACAGGGGACAATCAGCCCCAGCATTTT. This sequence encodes CASSSDWTGDNQPQHF. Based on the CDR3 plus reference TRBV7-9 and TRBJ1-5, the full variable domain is DTGVSQNPRHKITKRGQNVTFRCDPISEHNRLYWYRQTLGQGPEFLTYFQNEAQLEKSRLLSDRFSAERPKGSFSTLEIQRTEQGDSAMYLCASSSDWTGDNQPQHFGDGTRLSIL.

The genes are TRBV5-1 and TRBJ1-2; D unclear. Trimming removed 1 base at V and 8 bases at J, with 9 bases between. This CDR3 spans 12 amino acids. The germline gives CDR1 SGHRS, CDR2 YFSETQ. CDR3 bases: TGCGCCAGCAGCTTGTCCGACACCGGCTACACCTTC. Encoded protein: CASSLSDTGYTF.

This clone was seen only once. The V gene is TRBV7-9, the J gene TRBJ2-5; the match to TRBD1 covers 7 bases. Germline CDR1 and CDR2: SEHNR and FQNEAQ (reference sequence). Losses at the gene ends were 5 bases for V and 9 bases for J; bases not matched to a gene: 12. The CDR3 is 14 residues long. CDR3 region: CASSATTGDRAQYF. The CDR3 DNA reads TGTGCCAGCAGCGCAACAACAGGGGATCGGGCCCAGTACTTC.

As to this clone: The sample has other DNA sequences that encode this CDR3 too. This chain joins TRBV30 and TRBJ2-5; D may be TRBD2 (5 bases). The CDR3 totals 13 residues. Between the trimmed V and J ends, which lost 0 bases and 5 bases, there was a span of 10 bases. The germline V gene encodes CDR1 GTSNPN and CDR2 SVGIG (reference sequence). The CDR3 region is CAWSVTRRETQYF. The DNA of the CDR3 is TGTGCCTGGAGTGTAACCCGGAGGGAGACCCAGTACTTC.

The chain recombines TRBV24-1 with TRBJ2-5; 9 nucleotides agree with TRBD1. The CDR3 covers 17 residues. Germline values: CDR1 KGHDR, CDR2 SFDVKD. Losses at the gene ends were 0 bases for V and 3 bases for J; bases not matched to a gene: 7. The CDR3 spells CATSDLRRTGDEETQYF. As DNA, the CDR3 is TGTGCCACCAGTGATTTGCGCAGGACAGGGGACGAAGAGACCCAGTACTTC.

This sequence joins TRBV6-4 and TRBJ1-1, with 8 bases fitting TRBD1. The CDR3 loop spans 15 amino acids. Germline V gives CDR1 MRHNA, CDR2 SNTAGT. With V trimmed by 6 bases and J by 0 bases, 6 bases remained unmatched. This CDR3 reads CASSQGTGMNTEAFF. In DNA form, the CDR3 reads TGTGCCAGCAGCCAAGGGACAGGAATGAACACTGAAGCTTTCTTT.

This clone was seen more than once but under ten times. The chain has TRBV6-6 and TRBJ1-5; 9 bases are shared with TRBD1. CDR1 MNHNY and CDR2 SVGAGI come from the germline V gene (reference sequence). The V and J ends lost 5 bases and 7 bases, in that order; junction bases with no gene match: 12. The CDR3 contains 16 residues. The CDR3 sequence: CASSRLPGQGNQPQHF. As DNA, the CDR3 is TGTGCCAGCAGTCGACTGCCGGGACAGGGAAACCAGCCCCAGCATTTT.

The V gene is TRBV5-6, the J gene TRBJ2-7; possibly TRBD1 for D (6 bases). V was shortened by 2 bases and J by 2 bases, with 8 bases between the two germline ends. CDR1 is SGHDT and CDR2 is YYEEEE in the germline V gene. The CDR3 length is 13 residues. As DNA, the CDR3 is TGTGCCAGCAGCTTAGGGACAACCTACGAGCAGTACGTC. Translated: CASSLGTTYEQYV.

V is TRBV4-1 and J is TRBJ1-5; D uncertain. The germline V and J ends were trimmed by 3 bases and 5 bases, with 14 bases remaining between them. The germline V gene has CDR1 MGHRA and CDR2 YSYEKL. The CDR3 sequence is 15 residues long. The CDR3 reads CASSHVDSPDQPQHF. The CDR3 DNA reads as TGCGCCAGCAGCCATGTAGACTCTCCTGATCAGCCCCAGCATTTT.

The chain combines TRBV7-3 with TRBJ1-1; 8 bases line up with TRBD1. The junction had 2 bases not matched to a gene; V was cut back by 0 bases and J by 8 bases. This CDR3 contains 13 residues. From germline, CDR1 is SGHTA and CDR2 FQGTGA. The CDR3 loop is CASSLTRTGEAFF. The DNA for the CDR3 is TGTGCCAGCAGCTTAACGAGGACAGGGGAAGCTTTCTTT.

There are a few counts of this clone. The CDR3 spells CAWSVLLPGELFF. The DNA for the CDR3 is TGTGCCTGGAGTGTATTACTTCCCGGGGAGCTGTTTTTT. The rearrangement links TRBV30 to TRBJ2-2; D is undetermined. V dropped 0 bases and J dropped 6 bases, with 8 bases sitting between them. This CDR3 has 13 residues. CDR1 and CDR2 (germline): GTSNPN, SVGIG (reference sequence).

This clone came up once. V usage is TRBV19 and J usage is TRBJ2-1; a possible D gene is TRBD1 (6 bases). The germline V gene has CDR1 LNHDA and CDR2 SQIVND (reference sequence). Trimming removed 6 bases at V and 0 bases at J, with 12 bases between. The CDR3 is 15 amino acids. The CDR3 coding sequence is TGTGCCAGTAGACCCGACAGGACCTCCTACAATGAGCAGTTCTTC. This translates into CASRPDRTSYNEQFF.

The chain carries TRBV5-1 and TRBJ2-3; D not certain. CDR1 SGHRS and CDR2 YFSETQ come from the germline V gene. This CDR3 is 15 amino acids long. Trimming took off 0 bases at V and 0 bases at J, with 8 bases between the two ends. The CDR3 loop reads CASSLGQASTDTQYF. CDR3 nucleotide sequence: TGCGCCAGCAGCTTGGGGCAGGCTAGCACAGATACGCAGTATTTT.

This CDR3 reads CASSYRDRVNTEAFF. In DNA, the CDR3 is TGTGCCAGCAGTTACCGGGACAGGGTAAACACTGAAGCTTTCTTT. The chain combines TRBV6-6 with TRBJ1-1; 9 nucleotides match TRBD1. Germline CDR1 is MNHNY and CDR2 is SVGAGI (reference sequence). The V and J ends lost 2 bases and 2 bases, in that order; junction bases with no gene match: 3. The CDR3 contains 15 residues.

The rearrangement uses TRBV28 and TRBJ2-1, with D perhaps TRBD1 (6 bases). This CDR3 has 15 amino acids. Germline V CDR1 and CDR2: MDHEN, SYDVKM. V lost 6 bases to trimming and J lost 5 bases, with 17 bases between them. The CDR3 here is CASSRKGERDNEQFF. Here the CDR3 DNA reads TGTGCCAGCAGCAGAAAGGGGGAGCGAGACAATGAGCAGTTCTTC. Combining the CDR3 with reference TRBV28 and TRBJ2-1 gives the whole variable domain DVKVTQSSRYLVKRTGEKVFLECVQDMDHENMFWYRQDPGLGLRLIYFSYDVKMKEKGDIPEGYSVSREKKERFSLILESASTNQTSMYLCASSRKGERDNEQFFGPGTRLTVL.

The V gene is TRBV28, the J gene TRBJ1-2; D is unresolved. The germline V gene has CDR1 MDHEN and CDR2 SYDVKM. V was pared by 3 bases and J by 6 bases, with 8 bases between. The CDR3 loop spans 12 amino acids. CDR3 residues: CASSFRGDGYTF. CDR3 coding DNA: TGTGCCAGCAGTTTTAGAGGAGATGGCTACACCTTC.

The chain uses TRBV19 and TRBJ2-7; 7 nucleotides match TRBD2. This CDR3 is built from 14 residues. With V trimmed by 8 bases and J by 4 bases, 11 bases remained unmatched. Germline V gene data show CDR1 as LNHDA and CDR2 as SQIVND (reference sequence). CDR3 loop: CASLGGIIAYEQYV. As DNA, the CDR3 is TGTGCCAGTTTGGGGGGGATTATTGCTTACGAGCAGTACGTC.

Here the CDR3 reads CASSAPSGAQETQYF. CDR3 nucleotide sequence: TGTGCCAGCAGTGCCCCTAGCGGGGCCCAAGAGACCCAGTACTTC. The chain uses TRBV2 and TRBJ2-5, with TRBD2 matching 9 bases. The V gene end was trimmed by 4 bases and the J gene end by 1 base; junction bases not matched to a gene: 4. Germline CDR1 reads SNHLY; CDR2 reads FYNNEI. This CDR3 comprises 15 residues.

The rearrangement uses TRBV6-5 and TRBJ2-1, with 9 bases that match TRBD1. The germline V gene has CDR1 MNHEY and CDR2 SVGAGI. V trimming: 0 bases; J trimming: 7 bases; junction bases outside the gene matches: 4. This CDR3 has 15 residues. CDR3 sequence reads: CASSYSRGQGNEQFF. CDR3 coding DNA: TGTGCCAGCAGTTACTCGAGGGGACAGGGAAATGAGCAGTTCTTC.

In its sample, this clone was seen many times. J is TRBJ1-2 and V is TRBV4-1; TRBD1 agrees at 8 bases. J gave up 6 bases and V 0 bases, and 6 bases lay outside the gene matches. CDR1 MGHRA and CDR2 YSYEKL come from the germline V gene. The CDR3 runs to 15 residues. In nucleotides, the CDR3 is TGCGCCAGCAGCCAAGAAGGCAGGGGGCGGCATGGCTACACCTTC. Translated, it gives CASSQEGRGRHGYTF.

Written as DNA, the CDR3 is TGTGCCAGCAGCCACAGGGACACTCCTAGGGATTCACCCCTCCACTTT. Protein sequence: CASSHRDTPRDSPLHF. The chain uses TRBV7-6 and TRBJ1-6, with a weak D call TRBD1 (6 bases). CDR3 length: 16 residues. V was cut by 5 bases and J by 8 bases, with 19 bases left in between. Germline V gene data show CDR1 as SGHVS and CDR2 as FNYEAQ.

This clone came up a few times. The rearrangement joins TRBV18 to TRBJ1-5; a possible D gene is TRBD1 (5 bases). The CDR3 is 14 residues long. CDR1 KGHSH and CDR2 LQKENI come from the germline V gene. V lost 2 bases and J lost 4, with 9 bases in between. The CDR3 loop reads CASSPTDRNQPQHF. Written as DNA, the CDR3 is TGTGCCAGCTCACCAACTGACAGAAATCAGCCCCAGCATTTT.

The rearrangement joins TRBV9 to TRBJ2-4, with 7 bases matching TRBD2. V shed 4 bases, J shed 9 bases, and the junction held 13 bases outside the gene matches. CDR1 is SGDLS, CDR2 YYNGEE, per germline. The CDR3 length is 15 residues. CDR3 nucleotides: TGTGCCAGCAGCCAAGGGGAGCGGGATGACAGCATTCAGTACTTC. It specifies CASSQGERDDSIQYF.

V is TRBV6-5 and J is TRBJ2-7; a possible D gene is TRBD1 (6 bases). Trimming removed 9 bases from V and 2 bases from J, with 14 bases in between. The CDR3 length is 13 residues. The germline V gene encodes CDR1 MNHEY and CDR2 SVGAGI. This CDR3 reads CASTQGDAYEQYF. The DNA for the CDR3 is TGTGCCAGTACACAGGGAGACGCCTACGAGCAGTACTTC.

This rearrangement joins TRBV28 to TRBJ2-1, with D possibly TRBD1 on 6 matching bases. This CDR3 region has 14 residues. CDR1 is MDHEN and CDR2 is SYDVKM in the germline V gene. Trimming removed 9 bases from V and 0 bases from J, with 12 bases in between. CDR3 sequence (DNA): TGTGCCAGTAGGGACACCGGCTCCTACAATGAGCAGTTCTTC. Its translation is CASRDTGSYNEQFF.